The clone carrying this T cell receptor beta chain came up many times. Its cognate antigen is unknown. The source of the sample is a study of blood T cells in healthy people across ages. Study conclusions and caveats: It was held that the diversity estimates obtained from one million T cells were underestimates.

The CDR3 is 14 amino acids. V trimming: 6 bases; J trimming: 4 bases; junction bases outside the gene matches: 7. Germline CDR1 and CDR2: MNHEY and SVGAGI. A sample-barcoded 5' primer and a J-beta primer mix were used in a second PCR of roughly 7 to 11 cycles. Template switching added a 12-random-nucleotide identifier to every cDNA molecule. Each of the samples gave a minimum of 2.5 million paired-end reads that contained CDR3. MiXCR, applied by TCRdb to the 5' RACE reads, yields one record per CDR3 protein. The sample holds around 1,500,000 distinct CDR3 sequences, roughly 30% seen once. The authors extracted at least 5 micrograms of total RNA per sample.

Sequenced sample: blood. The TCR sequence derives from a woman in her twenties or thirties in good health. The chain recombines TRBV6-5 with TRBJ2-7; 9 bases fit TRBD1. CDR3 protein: CASSPGTGKYEQYF. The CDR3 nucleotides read TGTGCCAGCAGCCCCGGGACAGGGAAATACGAGCAGTACTTC.